This T cell receptor (beta chain) derives from a study of T cell responses to AZD1222 COVID-19 vaccine. Data came from immunoSEQ multiplex PCR; TCRdb stores just in-frame clones and leaves some out. This table holds some 150,000 clones, about 93% found once. The CDR3 length is 13 residues. Trimming pared 3 bases from V and 4 bases from J, leaving 9 bases between. Sample: peripheral blood, taken on day 0 of AZD1222 vaccination. The rearrangement links TRBV12-3 or TRBV12-4 to TRBJ1-1; no firm D call. The receptor's source is an adult in good health. The DNA for the CDR3 is TGTGCCAGCAGTTTGTTGGGCGGCACTGAAGCTTTCTTT. Translated: CASSLLGGTEAFF.